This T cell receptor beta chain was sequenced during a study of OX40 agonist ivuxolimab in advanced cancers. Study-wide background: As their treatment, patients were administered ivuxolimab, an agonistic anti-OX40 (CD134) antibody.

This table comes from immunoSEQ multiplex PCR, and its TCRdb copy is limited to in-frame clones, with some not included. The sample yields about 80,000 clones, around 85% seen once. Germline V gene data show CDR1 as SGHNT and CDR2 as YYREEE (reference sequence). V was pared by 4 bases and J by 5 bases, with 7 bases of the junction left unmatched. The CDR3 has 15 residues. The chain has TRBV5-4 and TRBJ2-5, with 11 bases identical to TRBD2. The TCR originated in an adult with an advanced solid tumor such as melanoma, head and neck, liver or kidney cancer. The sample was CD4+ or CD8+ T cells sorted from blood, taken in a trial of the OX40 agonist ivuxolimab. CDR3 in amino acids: CASSLSGRARETQYF. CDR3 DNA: TGTGCCAGCAGCCTTAGCGGGAGGGCCAGGGAGACCCAGTACTTC. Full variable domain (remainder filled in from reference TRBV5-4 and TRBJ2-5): ETGVTQSPTHLIKTRGQQVTLRCSSQSGHNTVSWYQQALGQGPQFIFQYYREEENGRGNFPPRFSGLQFPNYSSELNVNALELDDSALYLCASSLSGRARETQYFGPGTRLLVL.